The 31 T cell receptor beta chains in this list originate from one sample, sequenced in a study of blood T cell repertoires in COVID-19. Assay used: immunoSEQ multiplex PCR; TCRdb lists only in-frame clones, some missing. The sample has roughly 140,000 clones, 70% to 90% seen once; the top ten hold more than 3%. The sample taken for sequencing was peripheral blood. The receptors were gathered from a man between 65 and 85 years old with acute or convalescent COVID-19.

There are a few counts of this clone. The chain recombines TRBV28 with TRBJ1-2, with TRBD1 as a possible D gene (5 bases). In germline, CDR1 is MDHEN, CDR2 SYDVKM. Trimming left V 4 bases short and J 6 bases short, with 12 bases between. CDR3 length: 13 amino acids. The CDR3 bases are TGTGCCAGCAGTTCCCCGACAGCTAATGGCTACACCTTC. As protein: CASSSPTANGYTF.

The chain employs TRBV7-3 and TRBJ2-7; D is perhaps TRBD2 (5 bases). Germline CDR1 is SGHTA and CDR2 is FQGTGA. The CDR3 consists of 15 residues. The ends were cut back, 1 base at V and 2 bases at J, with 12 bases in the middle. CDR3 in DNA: TGTGCCAGCAGCTTAATTTCGTCTAGCACCTACGAGCAGTACTTC. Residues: CASSLISSSTYEQYF. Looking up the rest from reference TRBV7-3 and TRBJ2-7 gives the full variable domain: GAGVSQTPSNKVTEKGKYVELRCDPISGHTALYWYRQSLGQGPEFLIYFQGTGAADDSGLPNDRFFAVRPEGSVSTLKIQRTERGDSAVYLCASSLISSSTYEQYFGPGTRLTVT.

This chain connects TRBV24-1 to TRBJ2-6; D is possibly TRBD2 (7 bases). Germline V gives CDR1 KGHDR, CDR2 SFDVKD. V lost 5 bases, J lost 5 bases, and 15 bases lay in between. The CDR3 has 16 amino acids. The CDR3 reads CATSGGGDGWANVLTF. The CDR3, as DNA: TGTGCCACCAGTGGAGGGGGGGACGGCTGGGCCAACGTCCTGACTTTC.

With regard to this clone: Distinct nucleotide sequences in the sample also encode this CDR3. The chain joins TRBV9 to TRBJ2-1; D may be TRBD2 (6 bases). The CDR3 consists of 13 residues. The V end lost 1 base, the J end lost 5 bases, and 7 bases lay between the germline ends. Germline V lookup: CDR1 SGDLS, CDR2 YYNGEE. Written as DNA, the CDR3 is TGTGCCAGCAGCGTAACGGGGGACAATGAGCAGTTCTTC. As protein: CASSVTGDNEQFF. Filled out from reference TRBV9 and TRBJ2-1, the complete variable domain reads DSGVTQTPKHLITATGQRVTLRCSPRSGDLSVYWYQQSLDQGLQFLIQYYNGEERAKGNILERFSAQQFPDLHSELNLSSLELGDSALYFCASSVTGDNEQFFGPGTRLTVL.

The CDR3: CASSLDNRGNQPQHF. CDR3 bases: TGTGCCAGCAGCTTAGATAACAGGGGCAATCAGCCCCAGCATTTT. The V call is TRBV7-2, the J call TRBJ1-5; D is possibly TRBD1 (6 bases). Germline V gene sequence: CDR1 SGHTA, CDR2 FQGNSA. The CDR3 contains 15 residues. V lost 1 base, J lost 2 bases, and 9 bases lay in between.

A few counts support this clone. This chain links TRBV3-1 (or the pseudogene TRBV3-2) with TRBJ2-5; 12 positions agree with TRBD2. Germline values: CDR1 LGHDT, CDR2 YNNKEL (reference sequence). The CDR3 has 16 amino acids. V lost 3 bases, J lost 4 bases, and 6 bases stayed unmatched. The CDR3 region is CASSQTSGRIGETQYF. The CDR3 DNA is TGTGCCAGCAGCCAGACTAGCGGGAGAATAGGAGAGACCCAGTACTTC.

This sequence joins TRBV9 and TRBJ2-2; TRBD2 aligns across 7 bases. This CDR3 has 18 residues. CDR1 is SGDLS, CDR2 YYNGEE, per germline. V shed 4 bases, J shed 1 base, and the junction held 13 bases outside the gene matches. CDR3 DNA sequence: TGTGCCAGCAGCCCCACGGGAGGAGGGGCCGTGAACACCGGGGAGCTGTTTTTT. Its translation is CASSPTGGGAVNTGELFF.

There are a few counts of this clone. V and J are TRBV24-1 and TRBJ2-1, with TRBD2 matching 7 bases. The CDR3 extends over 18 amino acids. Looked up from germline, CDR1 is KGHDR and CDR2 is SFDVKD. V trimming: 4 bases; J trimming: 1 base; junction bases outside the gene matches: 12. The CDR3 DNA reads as TGTGCCACCAGTGACCCATCCCCTACTAGCGTGTCCTACAATGAGCAGTTCTTC. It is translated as CATSDPSPTSVSYNEQFF.

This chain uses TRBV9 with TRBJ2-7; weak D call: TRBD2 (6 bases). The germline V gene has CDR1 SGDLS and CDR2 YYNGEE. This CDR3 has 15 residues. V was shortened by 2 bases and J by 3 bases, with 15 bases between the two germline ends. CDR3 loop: CASSVFPSESYEQYF. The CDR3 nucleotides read TGTGCCAGCAGCGTTTTCCCTAGCGAGAGCTACGAGCAGTACTTC.

In nucleotides, the CDR3 is TGTGCCAGCAGTTTGGGCGGACTTACGAATGAAAAACTGTTTTTT. As protein: CASSLGGLTNEKLFF. J is TRBJ1-4 and V is TRBV28; D is ambiguous. Germline CDR1 and CDR2: MDHEN and SYDVKM. The CDR3 consists of 15 residues. V was shortened by 3 bases and J by 5 bases, with 13 bases between the two germline ends.

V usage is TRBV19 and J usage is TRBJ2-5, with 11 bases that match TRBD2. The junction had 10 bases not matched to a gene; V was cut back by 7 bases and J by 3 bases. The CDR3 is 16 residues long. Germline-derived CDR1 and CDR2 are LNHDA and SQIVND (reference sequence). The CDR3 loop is CASNLAPGLAEETQYF. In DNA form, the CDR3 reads TGTGCCAGTAACCTAGCCCCGGGACTAGCGGAAGAGACCCAGTACTTC.

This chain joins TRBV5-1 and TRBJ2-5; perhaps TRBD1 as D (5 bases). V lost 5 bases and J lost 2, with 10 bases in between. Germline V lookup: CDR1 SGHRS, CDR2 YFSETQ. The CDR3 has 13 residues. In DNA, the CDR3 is TGCGCCAGCAGGACCAGGGTTCAAGAGACCCAGTACTTC. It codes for CASRTRVQETQYF.

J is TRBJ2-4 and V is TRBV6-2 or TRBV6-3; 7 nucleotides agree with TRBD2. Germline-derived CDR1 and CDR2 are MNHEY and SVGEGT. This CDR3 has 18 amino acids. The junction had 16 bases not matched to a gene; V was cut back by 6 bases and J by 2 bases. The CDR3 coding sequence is TGTGCCAGCAGCCCCCGGTTAGGGGCGGGAGTAACCAAAAACATTCAGTACTTC. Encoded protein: CASSPRLGAGVTKNIQYF.

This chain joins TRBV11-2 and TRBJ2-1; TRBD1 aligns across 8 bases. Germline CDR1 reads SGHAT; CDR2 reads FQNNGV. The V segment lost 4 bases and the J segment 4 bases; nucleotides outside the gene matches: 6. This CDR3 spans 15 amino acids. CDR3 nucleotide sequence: TGTGCCAGCAGCTGGCGAGGACAGGGTTACAATGAGCAGTTCTTC. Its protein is CASSWRGQGYNEQFF. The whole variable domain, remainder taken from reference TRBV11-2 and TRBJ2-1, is EAGVAQSPRYKIIEKRQSVAFWCNPISGHATLYWYQQILGQGPKLLIQFQNNGVVDDSQLPKDRFSAERLKGVDSTLKIQPAKLEDSAVYLCASSWRGQGYNEQFFGPGTRLTVL.

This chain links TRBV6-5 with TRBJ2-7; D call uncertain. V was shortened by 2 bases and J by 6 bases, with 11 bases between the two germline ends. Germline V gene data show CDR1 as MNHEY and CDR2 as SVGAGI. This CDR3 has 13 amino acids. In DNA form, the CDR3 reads TGTGCCAGCAGTTACACCAAAGGCGGCGAGCAGTACTTC. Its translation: CASSYTKGGEQYF.

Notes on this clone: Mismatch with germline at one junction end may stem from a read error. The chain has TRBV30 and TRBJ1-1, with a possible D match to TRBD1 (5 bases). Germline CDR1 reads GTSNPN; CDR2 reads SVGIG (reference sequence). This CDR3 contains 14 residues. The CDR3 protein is CARRSGNMNTEAFF. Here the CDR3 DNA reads TGTGCCAGGAGATCAGGGAACATGAACACTGAAGCTTTCTTT.

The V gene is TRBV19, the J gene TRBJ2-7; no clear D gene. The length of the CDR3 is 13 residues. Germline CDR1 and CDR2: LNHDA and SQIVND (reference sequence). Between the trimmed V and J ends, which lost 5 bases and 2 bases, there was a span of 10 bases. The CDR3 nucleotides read TGTGCCAGTAGTTCCCTGGCCGCCTACGAGCAGTACTTC. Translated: CASSSLAAYEQYF. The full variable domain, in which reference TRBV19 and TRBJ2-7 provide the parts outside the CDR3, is DGGITQSPKYLFRKEGQNVTLSCEQNLNHDAMYWYRQDPGQGLRLIYYSQIVNDFQKGDIAEGYSVSREKKESFPLTVTSAQKNPTAFYLCASSSLAAYEQYFGPGTRLTVT.

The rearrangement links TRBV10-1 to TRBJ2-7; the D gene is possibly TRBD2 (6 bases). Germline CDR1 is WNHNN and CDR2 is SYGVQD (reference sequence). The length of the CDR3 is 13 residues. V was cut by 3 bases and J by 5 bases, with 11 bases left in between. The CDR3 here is CASSDWRDHEQYF. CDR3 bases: TGCGCCAGCAGTGATTGGAGGGACCACGAGCAGTACTTC.

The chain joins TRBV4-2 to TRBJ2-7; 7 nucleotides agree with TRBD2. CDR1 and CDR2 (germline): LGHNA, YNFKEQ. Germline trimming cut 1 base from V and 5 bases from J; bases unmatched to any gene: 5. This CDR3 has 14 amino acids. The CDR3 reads CASSQGGGTDEQYF. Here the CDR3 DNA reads TGTGCCAGCAGCCAAGGGGGGGGAACAGACGAGCAGTACTTC.

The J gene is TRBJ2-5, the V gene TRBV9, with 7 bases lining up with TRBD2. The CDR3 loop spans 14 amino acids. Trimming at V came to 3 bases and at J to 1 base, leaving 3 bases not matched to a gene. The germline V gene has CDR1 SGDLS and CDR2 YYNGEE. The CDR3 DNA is TGTGCCAGCAGCGCTAGCGGACTCCAAGAGACCCAGTACTTC. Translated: CASSASGLQETQYF.

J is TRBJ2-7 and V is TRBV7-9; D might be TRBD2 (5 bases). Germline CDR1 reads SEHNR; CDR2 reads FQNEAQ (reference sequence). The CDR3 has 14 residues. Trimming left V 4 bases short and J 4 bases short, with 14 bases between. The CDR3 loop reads CASSWVDGNYEQYF. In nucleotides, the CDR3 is TGTGCCAGCAGCTGGGTGGACGGGAATTACGAGCAGTACTTC.

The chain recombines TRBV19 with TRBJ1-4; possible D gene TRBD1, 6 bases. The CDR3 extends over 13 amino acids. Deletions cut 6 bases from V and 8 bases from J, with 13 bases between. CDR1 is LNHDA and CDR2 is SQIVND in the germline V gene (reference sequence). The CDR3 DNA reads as TGTGCCAGTAGAAACAGGGTAGGAGAAAAACTGTTTTTT. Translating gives CASRNRVGEKLFF.

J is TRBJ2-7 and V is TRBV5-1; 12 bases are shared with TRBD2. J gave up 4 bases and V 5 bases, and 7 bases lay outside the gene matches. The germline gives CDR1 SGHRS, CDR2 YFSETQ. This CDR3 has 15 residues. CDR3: CASSPRLAGVYEQYF. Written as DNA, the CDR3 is TGCGCCAGCAGTCCCCGACTAGCGGGAGTATACGAGCAGTACTTC.

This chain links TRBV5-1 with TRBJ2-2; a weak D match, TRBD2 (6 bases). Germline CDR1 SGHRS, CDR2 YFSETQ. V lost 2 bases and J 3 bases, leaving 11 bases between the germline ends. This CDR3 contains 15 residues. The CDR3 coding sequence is TGCGCCAGCAGCTTCTCTAGCGACTACACCGGGGAGCTGTTTTTT. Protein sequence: CASSFSSDYTGELFF.

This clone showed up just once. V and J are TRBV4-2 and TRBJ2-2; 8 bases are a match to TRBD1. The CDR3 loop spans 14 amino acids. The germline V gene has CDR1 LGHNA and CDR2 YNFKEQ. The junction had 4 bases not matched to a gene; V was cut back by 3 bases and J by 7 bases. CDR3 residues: CASSQLQGGGELFF. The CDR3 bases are TGTGCCAGCAGCCAGTTACAGGGGGGCGGGGAGCTGTTTTTT.

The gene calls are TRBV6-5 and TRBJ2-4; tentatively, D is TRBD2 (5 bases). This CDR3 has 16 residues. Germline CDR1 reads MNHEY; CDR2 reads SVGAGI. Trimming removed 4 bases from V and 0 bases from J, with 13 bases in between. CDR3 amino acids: CASSLGLNLAKNIQYF. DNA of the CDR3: TGTGCCAGCAGTTTAGGACTGAACCTAGCCAAAAACATTCAGTACTTC.

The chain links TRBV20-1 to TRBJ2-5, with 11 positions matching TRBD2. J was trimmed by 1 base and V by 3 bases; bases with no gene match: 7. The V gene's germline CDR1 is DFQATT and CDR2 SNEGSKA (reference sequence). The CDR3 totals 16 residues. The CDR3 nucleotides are TGCAGTGCTAGTCGACTAGCGGGACAATCCCAAGAGACCCAGTACTTC. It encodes CSASRLAGQSQETQYF.

The CDR3 nucleotides read TGTGCCAGCAGTTTGGACAGAATCCAAGAGACCCAGTACTTC. It translates to CASSLDRIQETQYF. The chain joins TRBV27 to TRBJ2-5; tentatively, D is TRBD1 (6 bases). The CDR3 is 14 residues long. Deletions cut 3 bases from V and 1 base from J, with 9 bases between. Germline V gene sequence: CDR1 MNHEY, CDR2 SMNVEV (reference sequence).

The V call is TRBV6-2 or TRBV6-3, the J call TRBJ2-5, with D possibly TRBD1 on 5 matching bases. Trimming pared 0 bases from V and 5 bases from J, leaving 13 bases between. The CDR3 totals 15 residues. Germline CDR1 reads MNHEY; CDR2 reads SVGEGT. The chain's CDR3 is CASSYSTREWETQYF. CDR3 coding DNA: TGTGCCAGCAGTTACTCGACCAGGGAATGGGAGACCCAGTACTTC.

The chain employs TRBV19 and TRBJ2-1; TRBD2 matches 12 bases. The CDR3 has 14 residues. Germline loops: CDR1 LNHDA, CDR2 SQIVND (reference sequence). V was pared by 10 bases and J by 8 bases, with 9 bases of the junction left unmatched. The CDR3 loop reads CATETSGSPHEQFF. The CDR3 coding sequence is TGTGCCACCGAGACTAGCGGGAGCCCCCATGAGCAGTTCTTC.

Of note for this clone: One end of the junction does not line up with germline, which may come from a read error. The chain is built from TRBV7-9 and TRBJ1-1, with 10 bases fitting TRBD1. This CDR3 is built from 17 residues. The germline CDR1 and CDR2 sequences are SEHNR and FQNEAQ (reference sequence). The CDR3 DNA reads TGTGCCAGCAGCATAGCCCCGACAGGGGGCTTTTTCACTGAAGCTTTCTTT. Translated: CASSIAPTGGFFTEAFF.